At least ten counts were recorded for the clone carrying this T cell receptor beta chain. What it binds is not known. TCRdb re-called the RACE reads through MiXCR, storing one row per CDR3 protein. Found here are 150,000 to 200,000 distinct CDR3 sequences, 13% to 15% of them singletons; the top ten hold 1.7%. Indicated time point: patch test 1, 2 weeks after DPC sensitization. Treatment reported: therapeutic diphenylcyclopropenone sensitization with weekly scalp DPC. Unfractionated whole blood was the source from which total RNA was extracted. The V gene lost 8 bases and the J gene lost 1 base, with 14 bases spanning the gap. The CDR3 runs to 14 residues. Germline assignment: CDR1 SGHDN and CDR2 FVKESK. This sample is drawn from a study of human T cells and chemical hapten exposure. Whole-study findings and limits: Correlating positively with patch test score were the PT1 expanded TCR counts. Expanded TCRs showed more large CDR3 clusters than pre-sensitization or healthy control sets.

The source material was whole blood, sampled in connection with sensitization to the hapten diphenylcyclopropenone (DPC). The rearrangement links TRBV14 to TRBJ1-1, with D unresolved. This sequence originates from a woman aged 30 to 39 with alopecia areata. Some clones in this sample may be carry-over from other donors' samples. CDR3 in DNA: TGTGCCAGCGGCCCGGAGTCCCCGAACACTGAAGCTTTCTTT. Its translation: CASGPESPNTEAFF.